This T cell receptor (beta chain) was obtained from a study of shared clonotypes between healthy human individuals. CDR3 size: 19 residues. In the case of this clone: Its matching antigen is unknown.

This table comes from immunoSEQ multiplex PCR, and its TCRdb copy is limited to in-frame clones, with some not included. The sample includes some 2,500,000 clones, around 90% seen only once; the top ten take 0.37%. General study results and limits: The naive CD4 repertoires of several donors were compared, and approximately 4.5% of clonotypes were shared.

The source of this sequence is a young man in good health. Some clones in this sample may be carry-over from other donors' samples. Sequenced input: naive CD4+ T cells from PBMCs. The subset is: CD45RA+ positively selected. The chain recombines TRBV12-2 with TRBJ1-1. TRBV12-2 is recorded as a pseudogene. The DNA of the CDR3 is TGTGCAAGTCGCTTAGGTGGCGGGGAGGGCATCTCTATGAACACTGAAGCTTTCTTT. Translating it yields CASRLGGGEGISMNTEAFF.